This T cell receptor beta chain was found in a study of shared clonotypes between healthy human individuals. In the study overall: The study enrolled two women and a few men aged 18 to 49. CD4 naive and CD4 memory each took three plates per donor, while CD8 naive took two and CD8 memory one. Study observations and caveats: The study generally estimated greater richness for naive than memory subsets.

Of note for this clone: Its specificity is not known.

Naive CD8 cells lacked CD45RO, underwent positive selection for CCR7 and left out terminally differentiated effector memory CD45RA+ cells. The CDR3 has 13 residues. Trimming took 2 bases from V and 5 from J, leaving 8 bases between them. CDR1 is SGHAT, CDR2 FQNNGV, per germline. Per the authors' pipeline: Junction-only sequences without quality scores came from ImmunoSEQ, so filtering differed. The table came from immunoSEQ multiplex PCR; TCRdb's copy has only in-frame clones and leaves some out. The V and J calls and clone size come from that table; D and trimming were worked out from the DNA. This table holds under 850,000 clones, 92% found once.

The chain recombines TRBV11-2 with TRBJ2-3; D gene unclear. Sequenced material: naive CD8+ T cells sorted from blood. The receptor was isolated from a man aged 25-40 years in good health. The CDR3 DNA reads as TGTGCCAGCAGCTTACCGGCCGAAGATACGCAGTATTTT. Protein product: CASSLPAEDTQYF. Looking up the rest from reference TRBV11-2 and TRBJ2-3 gives the full variable domain: EAGVAQSPRYKIIEKRQSVAFWCNPISGHATLYWYQQILGQGPKLLIQFQNNGVVDDSQLPKDRFSAERLKGVDSTLKIQPAKLEDSAVYLCASSLPAEDTQYFGPGTRLTVL.